This TCR beta chain originates from a study of Ad26.COV2.S vaccination and SARS-CoV-2 variants. Study at large: Doses of Ad26.COV2.S were injected into muscle once or twice, 56 days apart.

As to treatment: around 19 received Ad26.COV2.S at low or high dose, single or two shots; several received placebo; per-sample allocation not given. Sampling happened 63 days after the first vaccine or placebo injection. A Boston adult aged 18-55 years was the donor. A remark on this clone: Antigen unknown.

Broader study findings: Vaccine recipients showed a spike-specific TCR breadth that was higher than in placebo recipients.

Per the germline V gene, CDR1 is LGHDT and CDR2 is YNNKEL (reference sequence). The CDR3 consists of 13 residues. The ends were cut back, 3 bases at V and 8 bases at J, with 11 bases in the middle. Profiling relied on immunoSEQ multiplex PCR, and the TCRdb table lists in-frame clones only, not all of them. The sample lists roughly 320,000 clones; over 75% were seen once. This sample comprised peripheral blood, obtained in a trial of Ad26.COV2.S vaccine versus placebo. The chain recombines TRBV3-1 (or the pseudogene TRBV3-2) with TRBJ1-5; perhaps TRBD1 as D (6 bases). The source is a person aged 18-60 years who received the Ad26.COV2.S COVID-19 vaccine or a placebo. As DNA, the CDR3 is TGTGCCAGCAGCCAGAGGGGGAGTAAGCCCCAGCATTTT. As protein: CASSQRGSKPQHF.